Listed below are T cell receptor beta chains from one sample, sequenced in a study of beta chain features in type 1 diabetes. Assay used: immunoSEQ multiplex PCR; TCRdb lists only in-frame clones, some missing. The sample shows 350,000 to 450,000 clones, 10% to 15% of them seen only once. The sequencing input was naive CD4+ T cells from blood. The source of these receptors is a woman aged 18 to 35 with type 1 diabetes. CDR3s include the opening cysteine and the closing phenylalanine or tryptophan.

v_call cdr3_aa
TRBV29-1 CSVWTGVEEQYF
TRBV5-1 CASSLAGQGSGQYF
TRBV7-9 CASSSGQGATGANVLTF
TRBV7-2 CASSLASSGSYRQYF
TRBV5-1 CASSPMTLYEQYF
TRBV4-1 CASSQVTGFMRLKKEQFF
TRBV9 CASSPAPDGGLCF
TRBV7-9 CASGPGTLNTEAFF
TRBV11-2 CASSLDRVENNSPLHF
TRBV30 CASTSGTGVVGEQYF
TRBV6-1 CASILPDPSNYGYTF
TRBV2 CASSGFADTQYF